This TCR beta chain was sequenced for a study of cytomegalovirus exposure and HLA in healthy donors. TCRdb's copy holds only in-frame clones and misses some; the assay was immunoSEQ multiplex PCR. The table has 150,000 to 250,000 clones, around 80% seen once. The J segment lost 8 bases and the V segment lost 5 bases, leaving 8 bases of the junction unmatched. This CDR3 has 14 amino acids. Per the germline V gene, CDR1 is MNHNS and CDR2 is SASEGT. V and J are TRBV6-1 and TRBJ2-1; TRBD2 agrees at 8 bases. The sample was PBMCs. The TCR comes from a woman aged 25-40 years in good health and CMV-seronegative. CDR3 sequence reads: CASSFSGSMDEQFF. CDR3 nucleotide sequence: TGTGCCAGCAGTTTCAGCGGGAGCATGGATGAGCAGTTCTTC.